The entry below describes one T cell receptor beta chain. Its antigen target is currently unknown. An end of the junction does not agree with germline; a read error may underlie this. Within the sample, other DNA sequences also encode this same CDR3. The data stem from a study of cytomegalovirus exposure and HLA in healthy donors (dated by TCRdb to 2017 to 2019). As for the study more broadly: According to an earlier analysis of a few hundred of the donors, 200 million or so T cells yielded 95 million to 140 million unique TCR beta sequences and about 300 Gb of sequence data. An early release covering roughly 640 HLA-typed donors comprised about 300 gigabases of sequencing data and 65 million to 100 million unique TCR sequences. Of the approximately 400 genotyped donors, approximately 83% fell in the genetic ancestry cluster associated with self-reported Caucasian donors. The study was designed to test whether signatures of past pathogen exposure could be identified by cataloging public T cell receptors. The study profiled the T cell repertoires of 500 to 800 subjects by immunosequencing and related them to cytomegalovirus serostatus. Besides the first cohort of around 670 subjects, a separate validation cohort made up of about 120 different subjects was used. The study combined high-throughput TCR immunosequencing, statistical association of individual TCRs with disease status, and machine learning to predict cytomegalovirus infection status. A later analysis re-analyzed previously published TCR beta repertoires from 650 to 800 donors and added high-resolution HLA genotyping to study TCR occurrence patterns. Rather than drawing on any new phenotypic data, the later analysis identified candidate immune exposures from TCR beta sequences and the way those sequences occurred across donors. An earlier analysis of several hundred of the donors applied high-throughput TCR beta sequencing to assess whether each TCR beta V gene segment acted as functional or pseudogenic. Donor age, sex, ethnicity and CMV serostatus were compiled alongside the repertoire data. A later genetic analysis used genome-wide SNP genotypes for about 60% of the 666 donors, treating that subset as a discovery cohort. Every discovery cohort repertoire had been produced on one sequencing platform. HLA typing covered class I and class II loci at four-digit resolution. The number of donors typed differed by locus, with about 629-640 for A, B, C, DRB1 and DQB1, around 560 for DQA1, 606 for DPA1, and approximately 470 for DPB1. Five DR-DQ haplotypes were handled as single units for association and clustering, since linkage in the cohort was strong. Across some 400 genotyped donors of the cohort, an average of roughly 230,000 unique TCR beta nucleotide sequences per donor were sequenced, and 15% to 20% of those sequences were non-productive. What the work shows at the level of the full study, not this receptor alone: The only immune exposure information available for the cohort was CMV serostatus. The sequencing pipeline was judged likely to have produced a cluster of highly shared sequence variants as a technical artifact. A further reported finding was that TCR beta sequences accurately predicted the HLA-A and HLA-B alleles for most subjects in the first cohort. The earlier analysis of some 540 of the donors excluded over 15 rarely observed V segments, including chromosome 9 orphons, because counts were too low. Linkage disequilibrium might explain the correlated functional status among segregating V segments, but an unknown experimental factor could not be ruled out. Most TCR sequences were observed very rarely across donors, whereas some public TCRs were present in many individuals. An association between a missense DCLRE1C variant and V-gene and J-gene trimming of TCR beta chains was found in a later genetic analysis and replicated in an independent cohort. The study gave a list of about 160 TCR beta chains associated with cytomegalovirus. Sequencing depth was assumed to be roughly uniform across donors in the presence/absence analyses, though that assumption may not hold. Several of the top co-occurrence clusters appeared to be linked to parvovirus B19, influenza, CMV and Epstein-Barr virus, according to a later analysis. A few of the identified cytomegalovirus-associated TCR beta chains were confirmed in vitro to be specific for cytomegalovirus antigens. In a later analysis, around 17,000 TCR beta sequences were associated with specific HLA alleles at a false discovery rate of 0.05. A later analysis found that TCR association rates varied across HLA loci, with DRB1 alleles showing the most associated TCRs and HLA-C alleles the fewest. According to a later genetic analysis, donors in an Asian-associated ancestry cluster had fewer N-insertions in productive TCRs than the roughly 660-donor mean. HLA typing was unavailable for some donors at each locus, so association tests used only the typed subset. Some IMGT-functional V segments, including TRBV6-2 and TRBV6-3, could not be distinguished by the 87-base-pair reads and were therefore excluded. The classifier was reported to diagnose cytomegalovirus status with high specificity and sensitivity in both the original and validation cohorts. A later analysis found that HLA-associated TCR beta chains were more clonally expanded and had lower generation probabilities than equally common non-associated chains. Strong co-occurrence of HLA alleles, especially DR and DQ, made assigning TCR associations to individual alleles difficult. The cohort was sequenced for TCR beta chains only, and without alpha or paired-chain data the features that could be detected were limited. According to a later analysis, most CMV-associated TCR beta chains appeared to be HLA-restricted, and the HLA associations seemed to be driven largely by CMV exposure. It was suggested by the authors that the approach could potentially be generalized to other disease states and immunological phenotypes. In an earlier analysis of around 600 of the donors, most TCR beta V segments appeared in productive rearrangements about 87% or about 30% of the time, broadly matching IMGT annotations.

The CDR3, from cysteine to phenylalanine, totals 13 residues. Left in the record is the CDR3 DNA by itself, 39 bases read in frame from the first base. In the germline V gene, CDR1 corresponds to MNHNS and CDR2 to SASEGT. Library generation was performed with the immunoSEQ multiplex PCR assay. The multiplex PCR relied on a mix of 60 forward primers for TCR Vbeta segments and 13 reverse primers for TCR Jbeta segments. The CDR3 region of rearranged TCR beta genes was amplified from genomic DNA by a multiplex PCR assay. On the Illumina HiSeq System, the amplified TCR beta libraries were sequenced as 87-base-pair reads. Processing in the source paper ran as follows. A later analysis tallied tens of millions of unique TCR beta chains across the 550 to 850 repertoires, and about 12 million of those chains were shared by two or more donors. A nearest-neighbor algorithm error-corrected the raw reads and collapsed the reads into unique sequences, merging closely related sequences to remove PCR and sequencing errors. To assign V, D and J gene segments, CDR3 sequences were aligned to IMGT reference sequences. For a sequence to be retained, a match of at least six nucleotides was required to both a V gene segment and a J gene segment. A rearrangement was called productive if the CDR3 had no stop codons and remained in frame with V and J, and every other rearrangement was called non-productive. Following IMGT convention, CDR3 was defined as the stretch from the second conserved V-encoded cysteine up to the conserved J-encoded phenylalanine. The earlier analysis of around 640 of the donors excluded sequences that lacked an unambiguous match to a single V gene segment. In an earlier analysis of a few hundred of the donors, V segments were called functional above 56.7% productive rearrangements and were called segregating when the between-donor standard deviation exceeded 5%. A statistical classification framework was built for diagnosing cytomegalovirus status from the catalog of TCR beta chain sequences. In a later analysis, V and J genes were assigned by comparing TCR nucleotide sequences against IMGT/GENE-DB human TR gene sequences. A later analysis assigned CDR3 sequences and most-parsimonious VDJ recombination scenarios with the TCRdist pipeline. In a later analysis, each TCR beta chain was defined by its CDR3 amino acid sequence together with its V-gene family, and reads lacking a unique V-gene family were excluded. As a way to deal with suspected cross-contamination and a sequencing artifact, a later analysis dropped 640 or so nucleotide sequences that were highly shared and had low generation probability. For each public chain, a later analysis derived a clonal expansion index from normalized ranks of inferred template counts within each repertoire. In a later analysis, generation probabilities were computed with a VDJ recombination model fitted to out-of-frame rearrangements, and the resulting probabilities were checked against IGoR. A later analysis scored TCR-TCR, TCR-HLA and TCR-CMV co-occurrence with hypergeometric tests, applying a repertoire-size bias correction to TCR pairs. False discovery rates were estimated in a later analysis by permuting HLA or CMV assignments 20 times. In a later analysis, co-occurring TCRs were grouped using DBSCAN, with TCRdist sequence similarity added in when clustering inside HLA-allele-positive subsets. Co-occurrence clustering excluded repertoires with fewer than 30,000 or more than 120,000 public chains, plus five with anomalous nucleotide sharing. TCRdb re-hosts the immuneACCESS table, in-frame sequences only. Its copies lack some clones; in the studies checked, an unresolved V gene accounts for under half of them, and the cause for the rest is not known. That table is the source of V, J and clone size, and D and trimming were worked out from the DNA. This sample lists over 100,000 clones; 70% to 80% were detected once. 9.6% of the sample is held by the ten biggest clonotypes.

The cohort was made up of about 610 healthy bone marrow donors. Cohort members were all nominally healthy when sampled, although unrecorded immune exposures were likely present. The donor tested CMV seropositive and was one of the 289 seropositive cohort members. A peripheral blood sample was collected from each donor, and TCR beta sequencing was performed on peripheral blood mononuclear cells. The Qiagen DNeasy Blood Extraction Kit was used to extract genomic DNA from the blood cell samples. The specimen was PBMCs. Recombination linked TRBV6-1 to TRBJ1-1; a tentative D call is TRBD1 (5 bases match). This TCR came from a male donor in good health and CMV-seropositive. The CDR3 region reads CANSQGSDTEAFF. The nucleotide sequence is given as TGTGCCAACTCCCAGGGCAGTGACACTGAAGCCTTCTTT.